The clone carrying this T cell receptor beta chain has only one observation. Its antigen is not identified. Other DNA variants within this sample encode the same CDR3. TCRdb keeps only in-frame clones here, not all; method: immunoSEQ multiplex PCR. This sample has around 2.3 million clones, with approximately 94% found just once. Germline assignment: CDR1 GTSNPN and CDR2 SVGIG (reference sequence). V was pared by 2 bases and J by 0 bases, with 1 base of the junction left unmatched. This CDR3 contains 14 residues. This record belongs to a study of shared clonotypes between healthy human individuals. Regarding the study as a whole: Roughly 5% of naive CD4 clonotypes were shared across several donors.

The specimen was naive CD4+ T cells sorted from blood. This sample's subset: CD45RA+ positively selected. The chain employs TRBV30 and TRBJ1-3; TRBD1 matches 7 bases. This TCR derives from a man aged 18 to 30 in good health. CDR3 coding DNA: TGTGCCTGGAGTCCAGGGGGCTCTGGAAACACCATATATTTT. This translates into CAWSPGGSGNTIYF.